Below, 18 T cell receptor beta chains from the same sample are listed, as sequenced in a study of shared clonotypes between healthy human individuals. The method was immunoSEQ multiplex PCR; TCRdb's version includes in-frame clones alone and lacks a portion of them. The top ten hold around 0.13% of the sample, which has 2 million to 2.5 million clones, approximately 96% seen once. The sample comprised naive CD4+ T cells sorted from blood. Subset given: CD45RA+ positively selected. Receptor source: a man aged 18 to 29 in good health.

The chain is built from TRBV19 and TRBJ1-6; tentatively, D is TRBD1 (6 bases). Germline loops: CDR1 LNHDA, CDR2 SQIVND (reference sequence). The CDR3 covers 14 residues. Trimming stripped 11 bases from V and 5 bases from J, with 16 bases between. The CDR3, as DNA: TGTGCCGCCTCCACGGCAGGGGATAATTCACCCCTCCACTTT. Protein sequence: CAASTAGDNSPLHF.

V is TRBV21-1 and J is TRBJ2-7; TRBD2 reflects the table's D call only, with no check against the DNA. TRBV21-1 is an annotated pseudogene. There are 19 residues in the CDR3. The CDR3, as DNA: TGTGCCAGCCGGAGTAGGGGACTAGCGGGAGCCGGCAGATTGTACGAGCAGTACTTC. Translation gives CASRSRGLAGAGRLYEQYF.

This chain joins TRBV15 and TRBJ1-1; TRBD1 aligns across 9 bases. CDR1 is LNHNV, CDR2 YYDKDF, per germline (reference sequence). Trimming cost V 4 bases and J 5 bases; bases outside gene matches: 8. This CDR3 contains 15 residues. CDR3: CATSKHGQGKTEAFF. The DNA of the CDR3 is TGTGCCACCAGCAAACACGGACAGGGGAAAACTGAAGCTTTCTTT.

This clone was counted once. At the DNA level, this CDR3 is encoded by other sequences in the same sample as well. This chain uses TRBV30 with TRBJ2-3; unclear D gene. CDR1 and CDR2 from the germline V gene are GTSNPN and SVGIG (reference sequence). This CDR3 is 12 amino acids long. V was pared by 2 bases and J by 0 bases, with 3 bases between. Written as DNA, the CDR3 is TGTGCCTGGAGTTCAAGCACAGATACGCAGTATTTT. Its protein product is CAWSSSTDTQYF.

As regards this clone: The identical CDR3 is also encoded by other nucleotide sequences in the sample. This sequence joins TRBV27 and TRBJ1-5; 9 nucleotides align to TRBD1. The CDR3 is made up of 14 amino acids. Trimming cost V 5 bases and J 7 bases; bases outside gene matches: 6. The germline CDR1 and CDR2 sequences are MNHEY and SMNVEV (reference sequence). The DNA for the CDR3 is TGTGCCAGCAGTCCCGACAGGGGGGGCCAGCCCCAGCATTTT. Translating gives CASSPDRGGQPQHF.

The chain combines TRBV5-4 with TRBJ1-4; D is undetermined. The CDR3 runs 15 residues. Per germline, CDR1 SGHNT and CDR2 YYREEE (reference sequence). Trimming left V 5 bases short and J 3 bases short, with 14 bases between. In DNA, the CDR3 is TGTGCCAGCAGTTATAATTTGGCAGCTAATGAAAAACTGTTTTTT. It specifies CASSYNLAANEKLFF.

The chain is built from TRBV21-1 and TRBJ2-5; the DNA was not compared with TRBD2, the D call given in the table. TRBV21-1 is termed a pseudogene. CDR3 length: 15 residues. CDR3 nucleotides: TGTGCCAGGAATCGGGTAGCGGGAATAGGAGAGACCCAGTACTTC. Residues: CARNRVAGIGETQYF.

The V gene is TRBV25-1, the J gene TRBJ1-1; the D gene is possibly TRBD1 (6 bases). Trimming removed 6 bases from V and 5 bases from J, with 19 bases in between. Germline CDR1 is MGHDK and CDR2 is SYGVNS. The CDR3 has 15 amino acids. The CDR3 DNA reads as TGTGCCAGCAGAGGCGTTCGGGGGGCCGTGACTGAAGCTTTCTTT. This sequence encodes CASRGVRGAVTEAFF.

The DNA for the CDR3 is TGTGCCAGCAGCTACAACCGCGCCGGGGGGGCTTCTGGCTACACCTTC. It yields the protein CASSYNRAGGASGYTF. The rearrangement joins TRBV7-9 to TRBJ1-2; possible D gene TRBD1, 6 bases. The CDR3 covers 16 residues. The V end was cut by 4 bases, the J end by 7 bases, with 22 bases between. The V gene's germline CDR1 is SEHNR and CDR2 FQNEAQ (reference sequence).

CDR3: CSSIQGFGYTF. The CDR3, as DNA: TGCAGTTCTATTCAGGGTTTCGGCTACACCTTC. The chain joins TRBV20-1 to TRBJ1-2, with D possibly being TRBD1 (5 bases). V lost 8 bases to trimming and J lost 8 bases, with 15 bases between them. This CDR3 has 11 amino acids. Germline assignment: CDR1 DFQATT and CDR2 SNEGSKA (reference sequence).

The chain combines TRBV14 with TRBJ1-2, with 9 bases aligning to TRBD1. Germline-derived CDR1 and CDR2 are SGHDN and FVKESK. The CDR3 length is 14 residues. With 2 bases clipped from V and 8 bases from J, the junction kept 6 bases outside the gene matches. The CDR3 protein is CASSQTGGPWGYTF. CDR3 DNA: TGTGCCAGCAGCCAAACAGGGGGCCCTTGGGGCTACACCTTC.

This clone was counted a single time. This chain connects TRBV2 to TRBJ2-2; D is uncertain. The CDR3 covers 12 residues. Trimming took 6 bases from V and 3 from J, leaving 5 bases between them. Looked up from germline, CDR1 is SNHLY and CDR2 is FYNNEI. CDR3 loop: CASRYDTGELFF. The DNA for the CDR3 is TGTGCCAGCAGATACGACACCGGGGAGCTGTTTTTT.

The chain combines TRBV7-6 with TRBJ2-1, with 8 bases fitting TRBD2. This CDR3 has 15 residues. Germline V gene sequence: CDR1 SGHVS, CDR2 FNYEAQ. The V and J ends lost 1 base and 4 bases, in that order; junction bases with no gene match: 3. The CDR3 DNA reads as TGTGCCAGCAGCTTAGTACTAGCGGATTACAATGAGCAGTTCTTC. This translates into CASSLVLADYNEQFF.

The CDR3 DNA follows: TGTGCCAGCAGCGTACAAGAAAGACGCACTGAAGCTTTCTTT. Translation gives CASSVQERRTEAFF. V gene TRBV9 combines with J gene TRBJ1-1; D gene uncertain. The CDR3 sequence is 14 residues long. CDR1 and CDR2 (germline): SGDLS, YYNGEE. V was clipped by 1 base and J by 4 bases, with 11 bases between them.

DNA for the CDR3: TGTGCCATCAGGTCCGGGAACGTTGGGGATGGCTACACCTTC. This sequence encodes CAIRSGNVGDGYTF. The chain is built from TRBV10-3 and TRBJ1-2; D is unclear. Germline-derived CDR1 and CDR2 are ENHRY and SYGVKD. This CDR3 has 14 residues. The V end lost 6 bases, the J end lost 6 bases, and 17 bases lay between the germline ends.

This clone was detected only a few times. This chain connects TRBV7-2 to TRBJ1-5; TRBD1 might be the D (5 bases). From germline, CDR1 is SGHTA and CDR2 FQGNSA. The CDR3 has 15 residues. Trimming took off 1 base at V and 0 bases at J, with 7 bases between the two ends. Here the CDR3 reads CASSLGQYSNQPQHF. Here the CDR3 DNA reads TGTGCCAGCAGCTTAGGACAGTATAGCAATCAGCCCCAGCATTTT.

The chain recombines TRBV28 with TRBJ2-7; D is perhaps TRBD2 (5 bases). CDR3 size: 11 residues. Germline values: CDR1 MDHEN, CDR2 SYDVKM. The V and J ends lost 6 bases and 6 bases respectively, with 9 bases between them. The CDR3 protein is CASSGRGEQYF. The CDR3 DNA reads as TGTGCCAGCAGCGGCCGGGGCGAGCAGTACTTC.

The chain has TRBV27 and TRBJ1-5; TRBD1 matches at 8 bases. CDR3 length: 15 residues. Germline V gives CDR1 MNHEY, CDR2 SMNVEV (reference sequence). After removal of 6 bases from V and 3 bases from J, the junction contained 7 bases not matched to a gene. DNA of the CDR3: TGTGCCAGCAGCAGAGAGGGACAGGTCAATCAGCCCCAGCATTTT. Translating it yields CASSREGQVNQPQHF.